These 19 T cell receptor beta chains originate from one sample sequenced in a study of blood T cell repertoires in COVID-19. Assay used: immunoSEQ multiplex PCR; TCRdb lists only in-frame clones, some missing. Among 210,000 or so clones, 70% to 90% were seen once, and the ten largest hold 6% to 8.5%. Input material: peripheral blood. The source of these receptors is a woman aged 45-60 years with active or convalescent COVID-19.

This clone was counted a few times. This chain uses TRBV9 with TRBJ2-3, with 9 bases aligning to TRBD2. CDR3 length equals 17 residues. With V trimmed by 0 bases and J by 4 bases, 9 bases remained unmatched. Germline CDR1 SGDLS, CDR2 YYNGEE. The DNA for the CDR3 is TGTGCCAGCAGCGTAGGTGTAGAGCGGGGGGCGGCAGATACGCAGTATTTT. It codes for CASSVGVERGAADTQYF.

A single count supports this clone. The J gene is TRBJ2-7, the V gene TRBV28, with a weak D call TRBD1 (5 bases). Germline V gives CDR1 MDHEN, CDR2 SYDVKM. Trimming stripped 2 bases from V and 6 bases from J, with 8 bases between. CDR3 size: 12 residues. The CDR3 coding sequence is TGTGCCAGCAGTTTACAGGGTGGCGAGCAGTACGTC. This translates into CASSLQGGEQYV.

V gene TRBV4-1 combines with J gene TRBJ1-1; D is unresolved. CDR3 length: 13 amino acids. Germline CDR1 reads MGHRA; CDR2 reads YSYEKL. Trimming took off 4 bases at V and 0 bases at J, with 6 bases between the two ends. DNA of the CDR3: TGCGCCAGCAGCCCGCGGGTGAACACTGAAGCTTTCTTT. Translating it yields CASSPRVNTEAFF.

The chain recombines TRBV28 with TRBJ2-5; 11 bases map to TRBD2. Unmatched junction bases numbered 3, after V lost 5 bases and J lost 1 base. Germline assignment: CDR1 MDHEN and CDR2 SYDVKM. CDR3 length equals 15 residues. This CDR3 reads CASSPLAGGQETQYF. The CDR3 bases are TGTGCCAGCAGTCCTCTAGCGGGGGGCCAAGAGACCCAGTACTTC.

This rearrangement joins TRBV10-2 to TRBJ2-4; 10 positions match TRBD1. CDR1 and CDR2 (germline): WSHSY, SAAADI. The CDR3 totals 19 residues. Trimming removed 3 bases from V and 1 base from J; junction bases left unmatched: 12. CDR3 loop: CASSDSPTGGGGAKNIQYF. For the CDR3, the DNA is TGCGCCAGCAGTGATTCTCCGACAGGGGGCGGCGGGGCCAAAAACATTCAGTACTTC.

V and J are TRBV24-1 and TRBJ2-2; D may be TRBD2 (7 bases). V was pared by 3 bases and J by 4 bases, with 14 bases between. Looked up from germline, CDR1 is KGHDR and CDR2 is SFDVKD. The CDR3 sequence is 16 residues long. CDR3 region: CATSDAGASRTGELFF. CDR3 sequence (DNA): TGTGCCACCAGTGATGCGGGGGCCTCCCGCACCGGGGAGCTGTTTTTT.

In this sample, this clone turned up once. The chain has TRBV19 and TRBJ1-2; 8 positions match TRBD1. The CDR3 is made up of 11 amino acids. Germline CDR1 reads LNHDA; CDR2 reads SQIVND (reference sequence). The ends lost 9 bases at V and 8 bases at J; junction bases unmatched: 5. CDR3 sequence (DNA): TGTGCCAGCCAGGGGGCGCTGGGCTACACCTTC. Its protein is CASQGALGYTF.

This clone appeared a single time. The chain carries TRBV3-1 (or the pseudogene TRBV3-2) and TRBJ2-1; 8 nucleotides agree with TRBD2. The CDR3 consists of 17 residues. The V gene's germline CDR1 is LGHDT and CDR2 YNNKEL (reference sequence). With 4 bases clipped from V and 0 bases from J, the junction kept 8 bases outside the gene matches. The CDR3 loop reads CASSPPAGGGSYNEQFF. As DNA, the CDR3 is TGTGCCAGCAGCCCCCCCGCCGGGGGGGGCTCCTACAATGAGCAGTTCTTC.

The rearrangement joins TRBV28 to TRBJ1-5; D not certain. The V end was cut by 2 bases, the J end by 11 bases, with 7 bases between. CDR1 is MDHEN, CDR2 SYDVKM, per germline. This CDR3 contains 11 residues. The CDR3 DNA is TGTGCCAGCAGTTTACCTCCAGCCCAGCATTTT. Translated: CASSLPPAQHF. Full variable domain (missing parts from reference TRBV28 and TRBJ1-5): DVKVTQSSRYLVKRTGEKVFLECVQDMDHENMFWYRQDPGLGLRLIYFSYDVKMKEKGDIPEGYSVSREKKERFSLILESASTNQTSMYLCASSLPPAQHFGDGTRLSIL.

This clone was detected many times. V gene TRBV11-2 combines with J gene TRBJ2-3; D is unclear. V was cut by 4 bases and J by 1 base, with 12 bases left in between. This CDR3 has 15 residues. Germline V gene data show CDR1 as SGHAT and CDR2 as FQNNGV. CDR3 sequence (DNA): TGTGCCAGCAGCTCACTCAACTCCGGCACAGATACGCAGTATTTT. The encoded protein is CASSSLNSGTDTQYF.

V is TRBV5-6 and J is TRBJ1-2; TRBD1 is a possible D gene (5 bases). V lost 3 bases and J 2 bases, leaving 8 bases between the germline ends. The CDR3 totals 13 residues. The germline V gene has CDR1 SGHDT and CDR2 YYEEEE. CDR3: CASSSTDNYGYTF. The CDR3 nucleotides are TGTGCCAGCAGCTCGACAGACAACTATGGCTACACCTTC. The full variable domain, its missing parts supplied by reference TRBV5-6 and TRBJ1-2, is DAGVTQSPTHLIKTRGQQVTLRCSPKSGHDTVSWYQQALGQGPQFIFQYYEEEERQRGNFPDRFSGHQFPNYSSELNVNALLLGDSALYLCASSSTDNYGYTFGSGTRLTVV.

V gene TRBV6-2 or TRBV6-3 combines with J gene TRBJ1-1; D is possibly TRBD1 (6 bases). Germline V gene data show CDR1 as MNHEY and CDR2 as SVGEGT. V lost 6 bases to trimming and J lost 3 bases, with 17 bases between them. The CDR3 runs 15 residues. CDR3 sequence: CASSPDSRRDTEAFF. In DNA form, the CDR3 reads TGTGCCAGCAGCCCGGACAGCCGCCGGGACACTGAAGCTTTCTTT.

The chain combines TRBV3-1 (or the pseudogene TRBV3-2) with TRBJ2-3, with a weak D call TRBD1 (5 bases). Germline values: CDR1 LGHDT, CDR2 YNNKEL (reference sequence). The CDR3 has 14 amino acids. With 1 base removed from V and 5 bases from J, the gap between germline ends came to 10 bases. The CDR3 bases are TGTGCCAGCAGCCAAGGTCCAGGGAAAGATACGCAGTATTTT. Its protein product is CASSQGPGKDTQYF.

The V call is TRBV3-1 (or the pseudogene TRBV3-2), the J call TRBJ2-7, with 7 bases lining up with TRBD2. CDR1 LGHDT and CDR2 YNNKEL come from the germline V gene (reference sequence). V lost 3 bases to trimming and J lost 6 bases; unmatched junction nucleotides: 2. The CDR3 is 12 amino acids. The CDR3 here is CASSQREGEQYF. In DNA form, the CDR3 reads TGTGCCAGCAGCCAGAGGGAGGGCGAGCAGTACTTC.

This sequence joins TRBV19 and TRBJ1-1; 7 nucleotides line up with TRBD1. V was clipped by 4 bases and J by 2 bases; unmatched bases: 4. This CDR3 is built from 14 residues. CDR1 and CDR2 from the germline V gene are LNHDA and SQIVND (reference sequence). The CDR3 bases are TGTGCCAGTAGTAGAGGGGACAGCAACACTGAAGCTTTCTTT. It encodes CASSRGDSNTEAFF. Full variable domain (rest looked up from reference TRBV19 and TRBJ1-1): DGGITQSPKYLFRKEGQNVTLSCEQNLNHDAMYWYRQDPGQGLRLIYYSQIVNDFQKGDIAEGYSVSREKKESFPLTVTSAQKNPTAFYLCASSRGDSNTEAFFGQGTRLTVV.

The rearrangement uses TRBV6-5 and TRBJ1-5; 7 bases are shared with TRBD1. CDR1 MNHEY and CDR2 SVGAGI come from the germline V gene. V lost 6 bases and J lost 5; bases outside the gene matches: 10. This CDR3 has 15 residues. CDR3 amino acids: CASRSTGMGDQPQHF. Written as DNA, the CDR3 is TGTGCCAGCAGATCGACAGGGATGGGGGATCAGCCCCAGCATTTT.

V is TRBV6-6 and J is TRBJ1-1; D is perhaps TRBD1 (5 bases). The germline CDR1 and CDR2 sequences are MNHNY and SVGAGI (reference sequence). V was pared by 6 bases and J by 5 bases, with 13 bases between. The CDR3 loop spans 13 amino acids. The CDR3 DNA is TGTGCCAGCAGACCCGGGGGTGGGACTGAAGCTTTCTTT. Amino acids: CASRPGGGTEAFF.

The chain recombines TRBV19 with TRBJ1-2; D is undetermined. CDR3 length: 12 residues. Germline V CDR1 and CDR2: LNHDA, SQIVND (reference sequence). DNA of the CDR3: TGTGCTTCGGAGGACGGTCTCTATGGCTACACCTTC. Translated, it gives CASEDGLYGYTF.

The chain employs TRBV18 and TRBJ2-7; 8 positions match TRBD1. CDR1 and CDR2 from the germline V gene are KGHSH and LQKENI. This CDR3 is 15 amino acids long. After removal of 6 bases from V and 0 bases from J, the junction contained 7 bases not matched to a gene. The CDR3 reads CASSHRDRSSYEQYF. CDR3 in DNA: TGTGCCAGCTCTCACCGGGACAGGAGCTCCTACGAGCAGTACTTC.